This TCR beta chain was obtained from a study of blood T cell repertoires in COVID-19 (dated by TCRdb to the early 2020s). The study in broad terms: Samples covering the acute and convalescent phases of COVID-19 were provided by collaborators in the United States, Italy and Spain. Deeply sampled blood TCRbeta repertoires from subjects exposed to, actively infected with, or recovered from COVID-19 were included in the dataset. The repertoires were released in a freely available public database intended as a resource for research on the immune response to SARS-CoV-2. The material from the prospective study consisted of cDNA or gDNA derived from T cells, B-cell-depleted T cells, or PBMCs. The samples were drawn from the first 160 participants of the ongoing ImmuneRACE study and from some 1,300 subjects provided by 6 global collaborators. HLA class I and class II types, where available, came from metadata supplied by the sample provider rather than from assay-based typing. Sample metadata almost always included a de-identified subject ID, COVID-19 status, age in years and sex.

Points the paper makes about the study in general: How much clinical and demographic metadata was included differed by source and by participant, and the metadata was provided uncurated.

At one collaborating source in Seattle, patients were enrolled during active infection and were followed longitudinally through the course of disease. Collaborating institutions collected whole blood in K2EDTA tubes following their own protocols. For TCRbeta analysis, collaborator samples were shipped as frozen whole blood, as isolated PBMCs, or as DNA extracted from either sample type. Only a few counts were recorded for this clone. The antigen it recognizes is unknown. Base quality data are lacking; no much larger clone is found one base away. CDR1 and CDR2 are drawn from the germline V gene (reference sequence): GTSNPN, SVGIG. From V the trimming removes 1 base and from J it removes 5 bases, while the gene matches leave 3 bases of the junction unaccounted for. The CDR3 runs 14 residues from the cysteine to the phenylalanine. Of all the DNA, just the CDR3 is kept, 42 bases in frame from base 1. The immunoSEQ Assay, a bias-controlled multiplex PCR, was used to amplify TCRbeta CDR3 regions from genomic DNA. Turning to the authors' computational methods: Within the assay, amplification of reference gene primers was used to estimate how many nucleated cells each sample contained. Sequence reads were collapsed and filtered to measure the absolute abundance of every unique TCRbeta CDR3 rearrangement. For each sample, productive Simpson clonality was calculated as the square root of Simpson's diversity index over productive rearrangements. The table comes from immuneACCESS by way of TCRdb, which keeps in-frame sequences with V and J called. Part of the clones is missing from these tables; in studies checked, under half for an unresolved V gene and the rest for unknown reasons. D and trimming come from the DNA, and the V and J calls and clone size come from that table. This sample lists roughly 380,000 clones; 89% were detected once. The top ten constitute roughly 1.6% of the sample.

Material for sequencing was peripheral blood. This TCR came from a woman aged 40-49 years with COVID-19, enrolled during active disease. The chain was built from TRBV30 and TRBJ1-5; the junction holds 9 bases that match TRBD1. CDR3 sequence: CAWSAGTGYQPQHF. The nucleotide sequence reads TGTGCCTGGAGTGCCGGGACAGGGTATCAGCCCCAGCATTTT.